Each of the 15 T cell receptor beta chains below was sequenced from the same sample in a study of blood T cell repertoires in COVID-19. TCRdb's table, derived via immunoSEQ multiplex PCR, lists solely in-frame clones and lacks some. The table records 120,000 to 150,000 clones, 65% to 85% of them present only once. The specimen was peripheral blood. Receptors were obtained from a man aged 60 to 75 with active or convalescent COVID-19.

J is TRBJ1-6 and V is TRBV18, with 7 bases fitting TRBD1. The CDR3 has 14 amino acids. Germline-derived CDR1 and CDR2 are KGHSH and LQKENI. With V trimmed by 3 bases and J by 8 bases, 4 bases remained unmatched. The CDR3, as DNA: TGTGCCAGCTCACCGCGGGACAGAGATTCACCCCTCCACTTT. It specifies CASSPRDRDSPLHF.

This chain connects TRBV6-5 to TRBJ2-1; D might be TRBD2 (5 bases). Trimming cost V 8 bases and J 5 bases, with 19 bases left between them. Per the germline V gene, CDR1 is MNHEY and CDR2 is SVGAGI. There are 15 residues in the CDR3. The CDR3 protein is CASLVGSRTHNEQFF. In DNA form, the CDR3 reads TGTGCCAGCCTGGTAGGGAGCCGGACCCACAATGAGCAGTTCTTC.

V is TRBV30 and J is TRBJ1-5, with 9 bases identical to TRBD1. The CDR3 loop spans 14 amino acids. Germline CDR1 reads GTSNPN; CDR2 reads SVGIG (reference sequence). The V gene end was trimmed by 4 bases and the J gene end by 3 bases; junction bases not matched to a gene: 4. The CDR3, as DNA: TGTGCCTGGACCCGGGACAGGGACAATCAGCCCCAGCATTTT. It codes for CAWTRDRDNQPQHF.

Details on this clone: A read error may produce the germline difference seen at one junction end. The chain carries TRBV9 and TRBJ2-7; possible D gene TRBD2, 6 bases. CDR3 length: 14 amino acids. Germline CDR1 reads SGDLS; CDR2 reads YYNGEE. CDR3 sequence: CASSVRRDSNEQYF. CDR3 nucleotide sequence: TGTGCCAGCAGCGTAAGACGGGACTCCAACGAGCAGTACTTC.

The V call is TRBV6-4, the J call TRBJ2-1; 9 bases are shared with TRBD2. CDR3 length: 15 amino acids. The V gene's germline CDR1 is MRHNA and CDR2 SNTAGT. The V segment lost 7 bases and the J segment 7 bases; nucleotides outside the gene matches: 11. CDR3 sequence: CASKASGIPGNEQFF. CDR3 coding DNA: TGTGCCAGCAAGGCTAGCGGGATCCCGGGGAATGAGCAGTTCTTC.

V usage is TRBV19 and J usage is TRBJ1-2, with D tentatively TRBD1 (6 bases). CDR1 and CDR2 (germline): LNHDA, SQIVND (reference sequence). Trimming removed 4 bases from V and 5 bases from J, with 14 bases in between. The CDR3 has 14 residues. The CDR3 region has the DNA TGTGCCAGTAGTACACCGGGACAAAAATATGGCTACACCTTC. Its protein is CASSTPGQKYGYTF. Filled out from reference TRBV19 and TRBJ1-2, the complete variable domain reads DGGITQSPKYLFRKEGQNVTLSCEQNLNHDAMYWYRQDPGQGLRLIYYSQIVNDFQKGDIAEGYSVSREKKESFPLTVTSAQKNPTAFYLCASSTPGQKYGYTFGSGTRLTVV.

The CDR3 nucleotides read TGTGCCAGCAGCGTAGGCGGGGCTAGCGGGAGATCCGAGCAGTACTTC. This sequence encodes CASSVGGASGRSEQYF. V gene TRBV9 combines with J gene TRBJ2-7; 10 nucleotides line up with TRBD2. Germline V gene data show CDR1 as SGDLS and CDR2 as YYNGEE. V was pared by 0 bases and J by 6 bases, with 9 bases of the junction left unmatched. The CDR3 consists of 16 residues.

The CDR3 coding sequence is TGTGCCAGTAGTGCCATAACCGCGGGTAGTCAGCCCCAGCATTTT. Amino acids: CASSAITAGSQPQHF. The chain couples TRBV19 to TRBJ1-5; no definite D call. V was cut by 5 bases and J by 6 bases, with 17 bases left in between. Germline values: CDR1 LNHDA, CDR2 SQIVND (reference sequence). This CDR3 spans 15 amino acids.

This clone was picked up one time. This chain links TRBV25-1 with TRBJ2-3; 7 positions match TRBD2. CDR3 length: 13 amino acids. Germline assignment: CDR1 MGHDK and CDR2 SYGVNS. J gave up 5 bases and V 6 bases, and 5 bases lay outside the gene matches. The CDR3 reads CASRSGGRDTQYF. CDR3 nucleotides: TGTGCCAGCAGATCGGGAGGACGAGATACGCAGTATTTT.

This clone was seen only once. V and J are TRBV24-1 and TRBJ2-5; 8 nucleotides match TRBD1. The CDR3 is made up of 16 amino acids. CDR1 is KGHDR and CDR2 is SFDVKD in the germline V gene. V was pared by 4 bases and J by 5 bases, with 11 bases of the junction left unmatched. For the CDR3, the DNA is TGTGCCACCAGTGACCGAGGACAGGGACAAGGGGAGACCCAGTACTTC. Translation gives CATSDRGQGQGETQYF.

This clone was found once. V gene TRBV7-2 combines with J gene TRBJ1-2; no firm D call. Germline CDR1 is SGHTA and CDR2 is FQGNSA. Trimming cost V 5 bases and J 0 bases, with 10 bases left between them. The CDR3 length is 14 residues. The CDR3 DNA follows: TGTGCCAGCAGCCCAGGACTCTCTAACTATGGCTACACCTTC. It yields the protein CASSPGLSNYGYTF.

The rearrangement uses TRBV24-1 and TRBJ2-1; tentatively, D is TRBD1 (5 bases). Trimming removed 2 bases from V and 6 bases from J, with 7 bases in between. Per germline, CDR1 KGHDR and CDR2 SFDVKD. CDR3 length: 13 amino acids. The CDR3: CATSDSRVNEQFF. The DNA for the CDR3 is TGTGCCACCAGTGATTCCAGGGTCAATGAGCAGTTCTTC.

This chain connects TRBV12-3 or TRBV12-4 to TRBJ1-1; D gene unclear. The CDR3 runs 13 residues. V was clipped by 3 bases and J by 6 bases, with 11 bases between them. This CDR3 is CASSFKQRAEAFF. The CDR3 DNA reads TGTGCCAGCAGTTTTAAACAGCGGGCTGAAGCTTTCTTT.

This sequence joins TRBV2 and TRBJ1-4; weak D call: TRBD1 (6 bases). This CDR3 spans 14 amino acids. Per the germline V gene, CDR1 is SNHLY and CDR2 is FYNNEI. V lost 4 bases to trimming and J lost 5 bases, with 11 bases between them. As DNA, the CDR3 is TGTGCCAGCAGTGCAGGGGATTTAAATGAAAAACTGTTTTTT. Protein: CASSAGDLNEKLFF.

The chain combines TRBV5-8 with TRBJ2-3, with 7 bases identical to TRBD1. V was pared by 2 bases and J by 3 bases, with 3 bases of the junction left unmatched. The CDR3 is 14 residues long. Germline V gene data show CDR1 as SGHTS and CDR2 as YDEGEE. Here the CDR3 DNA reads TGTGCCAGCAGCTTCAGACAGGGAACAGATACGCAGTATTTT. As protein: CASSFRQGTDTQYF.